In this sample, the clone carrying this T cell receptor (beta chain) turned up a few times. Its antigen remains unknown. Clones were read by immunoSEQ multiplex PCR, and TCRdb kept only the in-frame ones, dropping some. The table has under 80,000 clones, roughly nine tenths seen once. This sample is part of a study of OX40 agonist ivuxolimab in advanced cancers. Study-level background: Patients were treated with ivuxolimab, an agonistic anti-OX40 (CD134) antibody. Every 2 weeks, patients got intravenous ivuxolimab at one of six dose levels (0.01-10 mg/kg). Prior checkpoint blockade (anti-PD-1, anti-PD-L1 or anti-CTLA-4) was permitted; 35% to 50% had it.

Points from the study as a whole: The study found among the lowest clonal expansion in partial responders at 0.1-3.0 mg/kg.

CDR1 and CDR2 from the germline V gene are MNHEY and SMNVEV (reference sequence). The CDR3 is 13 amino acids. Trimming removed 4 bases from V and 7 bases from J, with 11 bases in between. The sample consisted of CD4+ or CD8+ T cells sorted from blood, taken in a trial of the OX40 agonist ivuxolimab. The sequence was obtained from an adult with an advanced solid tumor such as melanoma, head and neck, liver or kidney cancer. This chain uses TRBV27 with TRBJ2-1; D remains ambiguous. The CDR3 protein is CASSSQRWNEQFF. CDR3 bases: TGTGCCAGCAGTTCACAAAGATGGAATGAGCAGTTCTTC.